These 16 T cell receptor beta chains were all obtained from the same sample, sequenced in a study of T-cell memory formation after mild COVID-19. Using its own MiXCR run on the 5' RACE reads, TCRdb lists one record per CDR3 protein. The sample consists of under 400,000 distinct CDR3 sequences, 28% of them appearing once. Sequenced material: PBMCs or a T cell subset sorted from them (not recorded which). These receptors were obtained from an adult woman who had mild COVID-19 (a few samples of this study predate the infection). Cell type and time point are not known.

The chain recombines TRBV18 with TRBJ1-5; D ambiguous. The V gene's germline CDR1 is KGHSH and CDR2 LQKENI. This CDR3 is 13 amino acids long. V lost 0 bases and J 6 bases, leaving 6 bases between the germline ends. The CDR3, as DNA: TGTGCCAGCTCACCACCAAGTGGTCAGCCCCAGCATTTT. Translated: CASSPPSGQPQHF.

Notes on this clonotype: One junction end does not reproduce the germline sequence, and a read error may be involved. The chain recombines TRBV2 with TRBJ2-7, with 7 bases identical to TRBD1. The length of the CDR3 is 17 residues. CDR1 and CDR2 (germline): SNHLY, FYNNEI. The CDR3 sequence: CASSEAASRGPSDEQYF. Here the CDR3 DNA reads TGTGCCAGCAGTGAAGCGGCTTCGAGGGGGCCCTCCGACGAGCAGTACTTC. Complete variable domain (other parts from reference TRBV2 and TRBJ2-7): EPEVTQTPSHQVTQMGQEVILRCVPISNHLYFYWYRQILGQKVEFLVSFYNNEISEKSEIFDDQFSVERPDGSNFTLKIRSTKLEDSAMYFCASSEAASRGPSDEQYFGPGTRLTVT.

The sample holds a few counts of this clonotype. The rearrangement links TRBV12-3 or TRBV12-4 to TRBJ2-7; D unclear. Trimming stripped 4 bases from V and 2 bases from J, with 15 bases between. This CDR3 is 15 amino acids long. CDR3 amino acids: CASSWVGGIPYEQYF. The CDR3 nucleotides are TGTGCCAGCAGTTGGGTTGGTGGCATACCCTACGAGCAGTACTTC.

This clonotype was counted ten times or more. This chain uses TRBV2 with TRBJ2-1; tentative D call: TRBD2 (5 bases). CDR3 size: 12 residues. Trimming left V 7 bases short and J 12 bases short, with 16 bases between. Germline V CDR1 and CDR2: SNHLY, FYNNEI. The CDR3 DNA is TGTGCCAGCACCCGAGGGAGCACGTCGCAGTTCTTC. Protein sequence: CASTRGSTSQFF.

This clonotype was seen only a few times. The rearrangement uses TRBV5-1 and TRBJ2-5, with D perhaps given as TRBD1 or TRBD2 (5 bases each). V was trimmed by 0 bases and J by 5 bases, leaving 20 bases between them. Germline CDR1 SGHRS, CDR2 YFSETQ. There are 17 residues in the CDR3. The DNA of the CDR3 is TGCGCCAGCAGCTTGGTTTCGGCAGGGTCGTCGGGGGAGACCCAGTACTTC. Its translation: CASSLVSAGSSGETQYF. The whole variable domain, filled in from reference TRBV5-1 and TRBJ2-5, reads KAGVTQTPRYLIKTRGQQVTLSCSPISGHRSVSWYQQTPGQGLQFLFEYFSETQRNKGNFPGRFSGRQFSNSRSEMNVSTLELGDSALYLCASSLVSAGSSGETQYFGPGTRLLVL.

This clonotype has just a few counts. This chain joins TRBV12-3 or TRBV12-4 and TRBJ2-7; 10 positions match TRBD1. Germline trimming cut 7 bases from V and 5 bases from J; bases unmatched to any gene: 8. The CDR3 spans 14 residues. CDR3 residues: CASTFGGTGDEQYF. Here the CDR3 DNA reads TGTGCCAGCACTTTCGGTGGGACAGGGGACGAGCAGTACTTC.

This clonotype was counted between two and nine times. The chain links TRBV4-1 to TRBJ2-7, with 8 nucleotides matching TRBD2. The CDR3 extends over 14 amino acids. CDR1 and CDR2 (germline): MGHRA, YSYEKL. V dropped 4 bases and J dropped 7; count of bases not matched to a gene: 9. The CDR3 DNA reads TGCGCCAGCAGCCTGGGGCGGGGGGACCTAGAGCAGTACTTC. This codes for CASSLGRGDLEQYF.

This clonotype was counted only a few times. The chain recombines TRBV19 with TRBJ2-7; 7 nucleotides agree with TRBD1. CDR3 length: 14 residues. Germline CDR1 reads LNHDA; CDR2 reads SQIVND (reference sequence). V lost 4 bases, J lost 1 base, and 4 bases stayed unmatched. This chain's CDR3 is CASSTQGISYEQYF. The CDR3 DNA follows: TGTGCCAGTAGTACACAGGGGATTTCCTACGAGCAGTACTTC.

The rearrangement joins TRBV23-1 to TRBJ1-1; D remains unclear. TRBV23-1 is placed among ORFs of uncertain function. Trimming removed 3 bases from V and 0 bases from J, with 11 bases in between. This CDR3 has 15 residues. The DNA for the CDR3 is TGCGCCAGCAGTCACAAAAGATTTTTGAACACTGAAGCTTTCTTT. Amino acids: CASSHKRFLNTEAFF.

For the CDR3, the DNA is TGCGCCAGCAGCCAAGTTACGAACTATGGCTACACCTTC. Translating it yields CASSQVTNYGYTF. The chain joins TRBV4-1 to TRBJ1-2, with D uncertain. The germline V and J ends were trimmed by 1 base and 2 bases, with 5 bases remaining between them. Germline V gene lookup returns CDR1 MGHRA and CDR2 YSYEKL. This CDR3 comprises 13 residues.

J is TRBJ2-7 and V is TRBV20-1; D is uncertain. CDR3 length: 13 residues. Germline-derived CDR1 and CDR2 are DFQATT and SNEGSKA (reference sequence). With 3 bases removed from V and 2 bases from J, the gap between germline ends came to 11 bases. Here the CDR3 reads CSASNIPAYEQYF. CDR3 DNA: TGCAGTGCTAGTAATATACCGGCCTACGAGCAGTACTTC.

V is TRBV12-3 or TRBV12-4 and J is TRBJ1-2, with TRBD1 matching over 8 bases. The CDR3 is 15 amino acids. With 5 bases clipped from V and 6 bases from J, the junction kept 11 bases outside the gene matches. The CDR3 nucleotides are TGTGCCAGCAGTACCCGGACAGGGCGGAGTAATGGCTACACCTTC. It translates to CASSTRTGRSNGYTF.

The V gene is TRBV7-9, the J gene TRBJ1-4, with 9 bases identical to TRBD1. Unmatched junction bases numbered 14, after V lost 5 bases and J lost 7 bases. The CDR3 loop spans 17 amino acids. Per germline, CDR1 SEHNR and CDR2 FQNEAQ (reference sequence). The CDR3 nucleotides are TGTGCCAGCAGCCAACCACCGGGACAGGGTTCGACTGAAAAACTGTTTTTT. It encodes CASSQPPGQGSTEKLFF. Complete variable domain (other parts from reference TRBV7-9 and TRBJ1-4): DTGVSQNPRHKITKRGQNVTFRCDPISEHNRLYWYRQTLGQGPEFLTYFQNEAQLEKSRLLSDRFSAERPKGSFSTLEIQRTEQGDSAMYLCASSQPPGQGSTEKLFFGSGTQLSVL.

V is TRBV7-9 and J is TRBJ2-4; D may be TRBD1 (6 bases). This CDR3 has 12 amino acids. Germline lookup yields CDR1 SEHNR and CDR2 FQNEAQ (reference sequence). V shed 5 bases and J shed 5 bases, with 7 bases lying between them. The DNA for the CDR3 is TGTGCCAGCAGCCGGACAGAAAACATTCAGTACTTC. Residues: CASSRTENIQYF.

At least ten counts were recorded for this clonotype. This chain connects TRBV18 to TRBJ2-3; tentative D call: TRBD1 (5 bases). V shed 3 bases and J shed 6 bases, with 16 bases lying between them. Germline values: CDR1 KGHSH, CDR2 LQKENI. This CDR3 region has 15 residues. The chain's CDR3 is CASSPMDPHRDTQYF. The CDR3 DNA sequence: TGTGCCAGCTCACCGATGGACCCACACAGGGATACGCAGTATTTT. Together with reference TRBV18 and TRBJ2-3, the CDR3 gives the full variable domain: NAGVMQNPRHLVRRRGQEARLRCSPMKGHSHVYWYRQLPEEGLKFMVYLQKENIIDESGMPKERFSAEFPKEGPSILRIQQVVRGDSAAYFCASSPMDPHRDTQYFGPGTRLTVL.

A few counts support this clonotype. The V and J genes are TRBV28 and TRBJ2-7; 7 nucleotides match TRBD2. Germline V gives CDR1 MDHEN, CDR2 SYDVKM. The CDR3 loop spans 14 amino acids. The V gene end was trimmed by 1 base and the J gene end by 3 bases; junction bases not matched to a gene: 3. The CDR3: CASSLLSGNYEQYF. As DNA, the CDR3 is TGTGCCAGCAGTTTATTGAGCGGGAACTACGAGCAGTACTTC.